The 4 T cell receptor beta chains presented below share a single source sample, sequenced in a study of resident and recirculating memory T cells in vitiligo. Only in-frame clones appear in the TCRdb table, and some are missing; sequencing was by immunoSEQ multiplex PCR. The sample contains tens of thousands of clones, under 95% of which appear only once. Input material: blood. The receptors stem from a male donor with vitiligo.

The gene calls are TRBV5-1 and TRBJ2-1; D may be TRBD2 (6 bases). The CDR3 is 14 residues long. Germline V gene data show CDR1 as SGHRS and CDR2 as YFSETQ. V dropped 3 bases and J dropped 9 bases, with 16 bases sitting between them. The CDR3 coding sequence is TGCGCCAGCAGCTCATCCGGGACTCATCTTGAGCAGTTCTTC. Its translation: CASSSSGTHLEQFF.

The chain uses TRBV5-1 and TRBJ2-1, with 7 positions matching TRBD2. The V segment lost 4 bases and the J segment 7 bases; nucleotides outside the gene matches: 11. Germline V gene data show CDR1 as SGHRS and CDR2 as YFSETQ. The CDR3 contains 15 residues. The CDR3, as DNA: TGCGCCAGCAGCAATAAGCGGGAATCCACAAATGAGCAGTTCTTC. It is translated as CASSNKRESTNEQFF.

This chain joins TRBV18 and TRBJ2-2, with D perhaps TRBD2 (6 bases). The germline gives CDR1 KGHSH, CDR2 LQKENI. V lost 6 bases and J lost 5, with 16 bases in between. The CDR3 covers 15 residues. Written as DNA, the CDR3 is TGTGCCAGCTCCGAGACGGGAGTAGGGACCGGGGAGCTGTTTTTT. This sequence encodes CASSETGVGTGELFF.

This rearrangement joins TRBV5-6 to TRBJ2-5; 7 bases align to TRBD1. The ends lost 2 bases at V and 4 bases at J; junction bases unmatched: 5. Germline CDR1 reads SGHDT; CDR2 reads YYEEEE. This CDR3 has 14 residues. For the CDR3, the DNA is TGTGCCAGCAGCTTTGACAGGGTAGCAGAGACCCAGTACTTC. Translated, it gives CASSFDRVAETQYF.